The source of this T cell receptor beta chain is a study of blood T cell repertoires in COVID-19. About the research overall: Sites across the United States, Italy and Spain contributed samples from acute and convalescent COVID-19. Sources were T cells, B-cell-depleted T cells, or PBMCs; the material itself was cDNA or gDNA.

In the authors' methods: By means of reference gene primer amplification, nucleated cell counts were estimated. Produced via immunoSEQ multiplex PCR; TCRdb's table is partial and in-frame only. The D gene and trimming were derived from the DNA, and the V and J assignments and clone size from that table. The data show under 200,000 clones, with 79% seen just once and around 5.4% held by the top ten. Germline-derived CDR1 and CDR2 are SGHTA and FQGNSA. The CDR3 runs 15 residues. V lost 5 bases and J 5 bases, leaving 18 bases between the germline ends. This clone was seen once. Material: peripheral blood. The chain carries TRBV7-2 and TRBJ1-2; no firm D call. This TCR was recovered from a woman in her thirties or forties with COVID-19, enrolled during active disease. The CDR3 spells CASSGADGKIYGYTF. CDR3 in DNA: TGTGCCAGCAGCGGAGCCGACGGAAAGATTTATGGCTACACCTTC.